These T cell receptor beta chains were read from a single sample in a study of blood T cell repertoires in COVID-19. Profiled with immunoSEQ multiplex PCR; TCRdb holds only in-frame clones, not every one. The sample includes about 190,000 clones, around nine tenths of them seen just once. The sequenced sample consisted of peripheral blood. The receptors originated from a man aged 65-85 years with active or convalescent COVID-19. Each CDR3 is given without its conserved first and last residue.

>TRBV20-1|9
SARAGYGYT
>TRBV27|13
ASSQGVSSYNEQF
>TRBV7-9|13
ASSSPGQNIYEQY
>TRBV9|14
ASSKSGRADTDTQY
>TRBV7-2|10
ASSRDLLGYT
>TRBV3-1/TRBV3-2|14
ASSQAQAHYGSPLH
>TRBV4-3|13
ASSQDLWTSYEQY
>TRBV7-2|14
ASSLPATSFTYEQY
>TRBV12-3/TRBV12-4|11
ASRPLQGGTQY
>TRBV4-3|13
ASSQDTGGPETQY
>TRBV6-5|13
ASSPGQGVVYGYT
>TRBV4-3|15
ASSQDLWGRATDTQY